This entry features one T cell receptor beta chain sequence. The antigen it binds to is not known. Base qualities are not provided; no much larger clone lies one nucleotide away. Reading the label with the study, this specimen's time point is: baseline before first vaccination. Samples from vaccinated people were obtained from the UK trials COV001 and COV002, which included a single-blind randomized controlled phase 2/3 trial of AZD1222 (ChAdOx1 nCoV-19) in healthy adults. For TCRbeta chain sequencing, PBMC samples from trial participants were taken at day 0 and at day 28 after the second dose. The CDR3 regions of human TCRbeta chains were analyzed by immunosequencing. As for the authors' bioinformatics: TCRs in the repertoires were matched against a reference library of SARS-CoV-2-specific TCRs that had been generated with the MIRA antigen-specificity platform. Breadth was defined as the fraction of unique TCRs that were SARS-CoV-2-associated. Depth was defined as the fraction of total T cells that were SARS-CoV-2-associated. Each spike-specific TCR was assigned to its reactive spike region and to a CD4 or CD8 class using the MIRA data. Log10-transformed breadth and depth values were compared by one-way ANOVA with Sidak's multiple comparisons tests. Entries here come from immuneACCESS through TCRdb and include only in-frame sequences with V and J called. Some clones fail to appear in such tables; in the studies checked, an unresolved V gene covers under half of the shortfall, and the cause of the remainder is unknown. Clone size and the V and J calls come from that table; the DNA yielded D and trimming. In all, the sample holds 56,000 or so clones, and approximately 85% of those were seen once. The ten largest clones take up roughly 16% of the sample.

The CDR3 numbers 15 residues from cysteine through phenylalanine. Here the CDR3 DNA is all that survives: 45 bases in frame from base 1. At the junction V is shortened by 2 bases and J by 2 bases; bases outside the gene matches: 6. CDR1 and CDR2 are read off the germline V gene (reference sequence) as GTSNPN and SVGIG. The data were obtained in a study of T cell responses to AZD1222 COVID-19 vaccine (dated by TCRdb to the early 2020s). Turning to the overall study: AZD1222 recipients given second doses at about 4 weeks or at about 12 weeks were pooled, since spike-specific TCR depth and breadth were not found to differ between the two schedules. Trial participants were enrolled into age subgroups of 18-55, 56-69 and 70-plus years, which contained 148, 28 and 57 TCR-sequenced participants, respectively. A total of 233 trial participants underwent TCR sequencing, of whom 207 received two doses of AZD1222 and about 25 received two doses of the MenACWY control vaccine. The paper's findings and limits, for the study overall: Spike-specific TCR breadth and depth rose significantly after two AZD1222 doses compared with day 0 and with MenACWY recipients. Epitopes outside the regions mutated in the B.1.351 and B.1.1.7 variants were reportedly recognized by nearly half of the unique spike-specific TCRs. Conclusions about previously exposed vaccinees are limited, since just five or six AZD1222 recipients were seropositive for SARS-CoV-2 at baseline. Because no samples from the day 14 peak response were available, repertoires could be characterized only after the peak T cell response. In the small 56-69-year group, the increase in depth fell short of significance, most likely because of low power. Participants were mostly white British, with more females than males. The authors suggested clonal diversity may have been underestimated. Vaccine-associated CD4 TCRs spanned the whole spike protein, with dominant responses in regions 160-218 and 743-854.

This receptor was taken from an adult in good health. The material was peripheral blood, obtained on day 0 of AZD1222 vaccination. The V and J genes are TRBV30 and TRBJ2-7, and TRBD1 aligns with 10 junction nucleotides. The nucleotide sequence reads TGTGCCTGGAGTTACCGGGACAGGGGCACCTACGAGCAGTACTTC. The translation is CAWSYRDRGTYEQYF.